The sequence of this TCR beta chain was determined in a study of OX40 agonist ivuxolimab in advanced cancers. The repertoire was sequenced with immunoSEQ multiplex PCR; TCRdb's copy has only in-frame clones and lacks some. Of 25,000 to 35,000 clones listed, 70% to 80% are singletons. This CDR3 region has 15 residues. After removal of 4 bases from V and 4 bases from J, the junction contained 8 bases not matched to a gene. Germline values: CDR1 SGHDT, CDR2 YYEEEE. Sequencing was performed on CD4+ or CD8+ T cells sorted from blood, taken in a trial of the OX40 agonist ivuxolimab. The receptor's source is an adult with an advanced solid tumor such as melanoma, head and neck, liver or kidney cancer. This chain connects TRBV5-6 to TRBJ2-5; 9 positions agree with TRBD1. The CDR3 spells CASSAGTGKSETQYF. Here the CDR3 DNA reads TGTGCCAGCAGCGCCGGGACAGGGAAGTCAGAGACCCAGTACTTC.